This TCR beta chain was captured by sequencing in a study of post-analysis software for immune sequencing data. About the research overall: Relapsing-remitting, secondary progressive and progressive-relapsing multiple sclerosis courses were included. Study-wide results and limits: Five or six TRBV segments were significantly more frequent in patients than in controls. TRBV5-6, TRBV5-1 and TRBV20-1 were among these segments.

Deletions cut 1 base from V and 0 bases from J, with 12 bases between. The CDR3 has 16 amino acids. Germline V gene data show CDR1 as SEHNR and CDR2 as FQNEAQ (reference sequence). Sequencing libraries made from TCR beta cDNA carried unique molecular identifiers. TCRdb analysed the PCR reads with MiXCR anew, one entry per CDR3 protein. The profile shows roughly 580,000 distinct CDR3 sequences, around 47% of them singletons. This clonotype was detected a few times. Its antigen is not identified. This TCR was recovered from a girl between 10 and 17 years old with multiple sclerosis. Material: blood. The rearrangement joins TRBV7-9 to TRBJ2-5; possibly TRBD1 for D (5 bases). The CDR3 DNA follows: TGTGCCAGCAGCTTAGTGGCAAACAGGTACCAAGAGACCCAGTACTTC. This sequence encodes CASSLVANRYQETQYF.